This T cell receptor (beta chain) was sequenced in a study of cytomegalovirus exposure and HLA in healthy donors. As concerns this clone: What it recognizes is unknown.

CDR3 length equals 15 residues. The germline CDR1 and CDR2 sequences are MNHNY and SVGAGI (reference sequence). The J segment lost 1 base and the V segment lost 7 bases, leaving 8 bases of the junction unmatched. General study results and limits: CMV serostatus was the only recorded immune exposure for donors. A classifier reportedly called cytomegalovirus status with high sensitivity and specificity.

The primer mix had 60 Vbeta and 13 Jbeta primers. The assay was immunoSEQ multiplex PCR, and TCRdb's table has in-frame clones only and misses some. The sample has 150,000 to 250,000 clones, about 80% seen once; the top ten hold 4.4%. The chain couples TRBV6-6 to TRBJ2-7; 9 bases match TRBD1. The sequencing sample was made of PBMCs. The TCR was taken from a woman in her twenties or thirties in good health and CMV-seropositive. CDR3 coding DNA: TGTGCCAGCATAGTGGGGACAGGGAGGTCCTACGAGCAGTACTTC. Its translation is CASIVGTGRSYEQYF.